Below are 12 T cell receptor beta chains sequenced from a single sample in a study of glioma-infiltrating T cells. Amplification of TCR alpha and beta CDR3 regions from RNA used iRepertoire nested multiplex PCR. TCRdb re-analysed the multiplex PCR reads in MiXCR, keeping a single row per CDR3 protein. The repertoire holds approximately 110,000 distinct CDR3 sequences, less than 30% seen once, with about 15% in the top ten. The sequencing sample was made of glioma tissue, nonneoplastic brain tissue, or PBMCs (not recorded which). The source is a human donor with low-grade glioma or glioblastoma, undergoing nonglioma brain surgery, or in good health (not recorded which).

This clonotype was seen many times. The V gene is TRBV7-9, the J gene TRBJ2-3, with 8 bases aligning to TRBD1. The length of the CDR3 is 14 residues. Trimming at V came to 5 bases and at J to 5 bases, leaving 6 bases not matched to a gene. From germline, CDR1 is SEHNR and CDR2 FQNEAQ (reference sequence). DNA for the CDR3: TGTGCCAGCAGCCGGACAGGGAGGAGAGATACGCAGTATTTT. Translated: CASSRTGRRDTQYF.

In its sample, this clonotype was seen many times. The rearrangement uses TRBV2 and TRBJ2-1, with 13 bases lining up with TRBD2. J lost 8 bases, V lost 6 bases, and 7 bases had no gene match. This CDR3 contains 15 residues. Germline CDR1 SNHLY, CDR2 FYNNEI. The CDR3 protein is CASRLGLAGADEQFF. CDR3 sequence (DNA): TGTGCCAGCAGGCTTGGACTAGCGGGAGCGGATGAGCAGTTCTTC.

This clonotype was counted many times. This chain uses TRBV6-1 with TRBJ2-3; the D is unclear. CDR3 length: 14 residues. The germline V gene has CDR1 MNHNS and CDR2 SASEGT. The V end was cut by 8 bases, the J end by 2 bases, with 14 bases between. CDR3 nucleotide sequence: TGTGCCAGCGTGCTAGAACGGAACACAGATACGCAGTATTTT. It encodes CASVLERNTDTQYF.

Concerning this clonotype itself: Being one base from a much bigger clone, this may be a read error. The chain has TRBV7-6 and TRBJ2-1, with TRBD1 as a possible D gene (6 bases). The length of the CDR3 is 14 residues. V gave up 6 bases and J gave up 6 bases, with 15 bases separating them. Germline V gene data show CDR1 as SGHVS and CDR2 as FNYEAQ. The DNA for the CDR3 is TGTGCCAGCAGAGATCCACAGGGTATCAATGAGCAGTTCTTC. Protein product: CASRDPQGINEQFF.

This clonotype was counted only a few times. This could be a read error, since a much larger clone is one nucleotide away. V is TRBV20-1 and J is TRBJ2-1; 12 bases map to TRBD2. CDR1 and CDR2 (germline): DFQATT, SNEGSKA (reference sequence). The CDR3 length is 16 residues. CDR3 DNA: TGCAGTGCGAGGACTAGCGGGGCTCGTCTCTACATTGAGCAGTTCTTC. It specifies CSARTSGARLYIEQFF.

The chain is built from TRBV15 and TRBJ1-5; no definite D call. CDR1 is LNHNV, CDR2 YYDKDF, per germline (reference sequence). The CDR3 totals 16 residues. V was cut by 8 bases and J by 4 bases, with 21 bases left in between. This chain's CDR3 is CATGRASTRGNQPQHF. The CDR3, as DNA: TGTGCCACCGGCCGAGCTAGTACAAGAGGGAATCAGCCCCAGCATTTT.

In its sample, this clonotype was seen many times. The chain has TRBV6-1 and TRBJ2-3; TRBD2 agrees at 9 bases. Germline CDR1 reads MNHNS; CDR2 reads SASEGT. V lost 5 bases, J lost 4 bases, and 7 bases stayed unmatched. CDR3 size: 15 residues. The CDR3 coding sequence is TGTGCCAGCAGTTCCTTTAGCGGGAGATCAGATACGCAGTATTTT. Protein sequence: CASSSFSGRSDTQYF.

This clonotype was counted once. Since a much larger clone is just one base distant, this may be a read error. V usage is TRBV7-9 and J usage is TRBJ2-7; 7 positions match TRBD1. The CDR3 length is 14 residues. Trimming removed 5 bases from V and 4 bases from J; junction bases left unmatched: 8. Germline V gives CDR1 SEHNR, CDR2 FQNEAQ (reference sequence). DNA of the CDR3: TGTGCCAGCAGCCCCAGTGGACAGGAGTACGAGCAGTACTTC. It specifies CASSPSGQEYEQYF.

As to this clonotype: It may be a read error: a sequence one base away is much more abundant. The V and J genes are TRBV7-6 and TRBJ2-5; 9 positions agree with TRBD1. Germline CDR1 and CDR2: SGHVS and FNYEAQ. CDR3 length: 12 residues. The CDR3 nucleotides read TGTGCTGTGGGACAGGGTCAAGAGACCCAGCACTTC. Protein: CAVGQGQETQHF.

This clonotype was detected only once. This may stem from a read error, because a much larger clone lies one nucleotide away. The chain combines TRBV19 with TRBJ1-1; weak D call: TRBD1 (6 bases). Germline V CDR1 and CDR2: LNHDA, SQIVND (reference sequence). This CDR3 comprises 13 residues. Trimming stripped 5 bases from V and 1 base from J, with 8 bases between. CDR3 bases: TGTGCCAGTAGTGCAGGGGAGAACACTGAAGCTTTCTTT. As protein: CASSAGENTEAFF. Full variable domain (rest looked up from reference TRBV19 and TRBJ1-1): DGGITQSPKYLFRKEGQNVTLSCEQNLNHDAMYWYRQDPGQGLRLIYYSQIVNDFQKGDIAEGYSVSREKKESFPLTVTSAQKNPTAFYLCASSAGENTEAFFGQGTRLTVV.

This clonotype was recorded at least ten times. CDR3 loop: CASSSFAPAHEQFF. The DNA of the CDR3 is TGTGCCAGTAGTTCTTTCGCTCCGGCCCATGAGCAGTTCTTC. The rearrangement links TRBV19 to TRBJ2-1; D is undetermined. The CDR3 contains 14 residues. Trimming removed 5 bases from V and 8 bases from J, with 16 bases in between. Germline V lookup: CDR1 LNHDA, CDR2 SQIVND (reference sequence).

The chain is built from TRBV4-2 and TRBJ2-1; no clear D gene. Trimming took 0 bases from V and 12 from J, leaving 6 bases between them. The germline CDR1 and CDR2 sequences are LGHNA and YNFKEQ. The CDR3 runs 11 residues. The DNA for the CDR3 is TGTGCCAGCAGCCAAGAGAAGTGGCAGTTCTTC. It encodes CASSQEKWQFF.